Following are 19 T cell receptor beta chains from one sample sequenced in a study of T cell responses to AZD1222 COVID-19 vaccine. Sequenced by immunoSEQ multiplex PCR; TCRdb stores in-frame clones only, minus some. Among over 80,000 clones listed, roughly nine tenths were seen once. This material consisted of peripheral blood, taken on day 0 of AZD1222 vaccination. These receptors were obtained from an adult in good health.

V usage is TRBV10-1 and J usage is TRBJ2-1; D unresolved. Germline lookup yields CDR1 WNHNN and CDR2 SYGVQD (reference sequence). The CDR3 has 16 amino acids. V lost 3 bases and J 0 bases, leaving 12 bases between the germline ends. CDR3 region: CASSEGILGSYNEQFF. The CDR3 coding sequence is TGCGCCAGCAGTGAAGGGATACTGGGCTCCTACAATGAGCAGTTCTTC.

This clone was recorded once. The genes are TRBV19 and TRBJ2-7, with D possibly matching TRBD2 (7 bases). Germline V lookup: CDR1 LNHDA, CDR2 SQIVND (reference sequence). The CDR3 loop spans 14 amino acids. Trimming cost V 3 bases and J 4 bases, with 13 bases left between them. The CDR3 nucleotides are TGTGCCAGTAGTATGAAGGGGGGGGCATACGAGCAGTACTTC. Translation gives CASSMKGGAYEQYF.

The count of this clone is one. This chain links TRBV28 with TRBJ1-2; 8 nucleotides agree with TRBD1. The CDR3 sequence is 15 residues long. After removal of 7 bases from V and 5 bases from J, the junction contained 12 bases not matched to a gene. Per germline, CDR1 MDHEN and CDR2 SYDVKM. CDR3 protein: CASTLSGQGIYGYTF. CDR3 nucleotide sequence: TGTGCCAGCACCCTATCCGGACAGGGCATTTATGGCTACACCTTC.

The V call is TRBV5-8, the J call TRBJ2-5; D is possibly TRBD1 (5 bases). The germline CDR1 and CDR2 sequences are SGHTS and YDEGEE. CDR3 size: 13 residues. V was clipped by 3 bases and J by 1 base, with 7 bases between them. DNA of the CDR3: TGTGCCAGCAGCTACGACAGCCAAGAGACCCAGTACTTC. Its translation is CASSYDSQETQYF.

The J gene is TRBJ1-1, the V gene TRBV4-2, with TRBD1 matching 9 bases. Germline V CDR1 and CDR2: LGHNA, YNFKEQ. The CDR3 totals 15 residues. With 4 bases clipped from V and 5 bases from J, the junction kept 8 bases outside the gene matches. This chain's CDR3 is CASSLSTGGRTEAFF. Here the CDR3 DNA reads TGTGCCAGCAGCCTTAGCACAGGGGGCCGAACTGAAGCTTTCTTT.

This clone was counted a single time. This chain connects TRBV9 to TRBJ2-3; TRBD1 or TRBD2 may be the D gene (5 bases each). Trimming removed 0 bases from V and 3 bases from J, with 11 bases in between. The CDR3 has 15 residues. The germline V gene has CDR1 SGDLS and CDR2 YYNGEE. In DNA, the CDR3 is TGTGCCAGCAGCGTAGGAGGGGCTAGAACAGATACGCAGTATTTT. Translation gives CASSVGGARTDTQYF.

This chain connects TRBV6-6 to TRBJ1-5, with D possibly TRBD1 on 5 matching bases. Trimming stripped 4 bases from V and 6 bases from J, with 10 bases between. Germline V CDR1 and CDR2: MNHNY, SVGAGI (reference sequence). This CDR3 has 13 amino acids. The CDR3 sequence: CASSLDRVQPQHF. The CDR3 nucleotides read TGTGCCAGCAGTTTAGACAGAGTTCAGCCCCAGCATTTT.

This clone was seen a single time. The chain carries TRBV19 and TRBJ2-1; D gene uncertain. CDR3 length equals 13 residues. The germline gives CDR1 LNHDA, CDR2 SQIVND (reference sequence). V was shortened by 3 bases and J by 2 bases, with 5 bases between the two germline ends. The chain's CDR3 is CASSISPYNEQFF. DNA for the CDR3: TGTGCCAGTAGTATTTCCCCCTACAATGAGCAGTTCTTC.

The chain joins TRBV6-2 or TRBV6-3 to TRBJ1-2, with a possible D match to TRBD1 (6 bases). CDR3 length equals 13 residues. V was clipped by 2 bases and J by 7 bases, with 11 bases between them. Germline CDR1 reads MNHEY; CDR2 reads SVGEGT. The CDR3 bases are TGTGCCAGCAGTTACGAACAGGGTTCTGGCTACACCTTC. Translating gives CASSYEQGSGYTF.

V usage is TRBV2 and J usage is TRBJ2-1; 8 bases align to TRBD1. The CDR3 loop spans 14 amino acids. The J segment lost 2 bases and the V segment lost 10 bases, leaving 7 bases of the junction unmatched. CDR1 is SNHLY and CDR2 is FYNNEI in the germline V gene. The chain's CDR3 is CATAGTGTYNEQFF. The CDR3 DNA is TGTGCCACAGCAGGGACAGGCACCTACAATGAGCAGTTCTTC.

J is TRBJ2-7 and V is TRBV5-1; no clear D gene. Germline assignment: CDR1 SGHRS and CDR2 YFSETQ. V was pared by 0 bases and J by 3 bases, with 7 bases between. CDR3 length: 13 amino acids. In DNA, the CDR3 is TGCGCCAGCAGCTTGGTTCCAAACTACGAGCAGTACTTC. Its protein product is CASSLVPNYEQYF. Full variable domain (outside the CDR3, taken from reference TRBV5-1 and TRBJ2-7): KAGVTQTPRYLIKTRGQQVTLSCSPISGHRSVSWYQQTPGQGLQFLFEYFSETQRNKGNFPGRFSGRQFSNSRSEMNVSTLELGDSALYLCASSLVPNYEQYFGPGTRLTVT.

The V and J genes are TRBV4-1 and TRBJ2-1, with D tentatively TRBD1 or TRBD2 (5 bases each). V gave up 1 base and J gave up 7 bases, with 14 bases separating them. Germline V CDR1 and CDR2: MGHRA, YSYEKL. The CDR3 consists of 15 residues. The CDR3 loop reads CASSQGGIEENEQFF. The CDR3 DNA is TGCGCCAGCAGCCAAGGGGGGATTGAGGAAAATGAGCAGTTCTTC.

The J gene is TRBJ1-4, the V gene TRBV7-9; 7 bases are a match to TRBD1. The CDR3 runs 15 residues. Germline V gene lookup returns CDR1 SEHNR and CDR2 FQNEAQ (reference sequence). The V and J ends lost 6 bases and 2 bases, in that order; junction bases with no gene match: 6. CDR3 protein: CASSATGVTNEKLFF. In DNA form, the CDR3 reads TGTGCCAGCAGTGCCACAGGGGTGACTAATGAAAAACTGTTTTTT.

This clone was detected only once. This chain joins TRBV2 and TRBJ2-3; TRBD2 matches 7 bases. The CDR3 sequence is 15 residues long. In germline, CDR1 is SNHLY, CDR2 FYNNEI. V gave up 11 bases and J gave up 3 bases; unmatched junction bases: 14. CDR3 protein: CASRRRGGETDTQYF. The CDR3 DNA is TGTGCCTCTCGTAGGAGGGGAGGGGAAACAGATACGCAGTATTTT.

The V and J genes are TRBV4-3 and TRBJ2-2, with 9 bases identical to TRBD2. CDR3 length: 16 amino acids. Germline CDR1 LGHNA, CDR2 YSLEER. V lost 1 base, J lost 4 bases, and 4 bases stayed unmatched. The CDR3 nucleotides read TGCGCCAGCAGCCAAGCTAGCGGGGCGGGCACCGGGGAGCTGTTTTTT. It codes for CASSQASGAGTGELFF.

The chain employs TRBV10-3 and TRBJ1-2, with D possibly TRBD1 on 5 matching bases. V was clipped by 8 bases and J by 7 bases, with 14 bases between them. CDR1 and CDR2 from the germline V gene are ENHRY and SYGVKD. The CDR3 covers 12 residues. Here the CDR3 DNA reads TGTGCCATCGGGACGGCTCTGGGTGGCTACACCTTC. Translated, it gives CAIGTALGGYTF.

In nucleotides, the CDR3 is TGTGCCAGCAGTTTTTCGACAGGCAACTATGGCTACACCTTC. It encodes CASSFSTGNYGYTF. The chain joins TRBV27 to TRBJ1-2, with a possible D match to TRBD1 (6 bases). Trimming took off 3 bases at V and 2 bases at J, with 10 bases between the two ends. Germline CDR1 and CDR2: MNHEY and SMNVEV (reference sequence). The CDR3 extends over 14 amino acids.

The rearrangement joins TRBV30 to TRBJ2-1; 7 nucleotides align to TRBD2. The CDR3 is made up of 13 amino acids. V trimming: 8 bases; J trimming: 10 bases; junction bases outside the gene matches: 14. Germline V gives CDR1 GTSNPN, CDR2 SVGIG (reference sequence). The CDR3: CAALSGTRREQFF. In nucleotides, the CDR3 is TGTGCCGCTTTAAGCGGGACCCGGAGGGAGCAGTTCTTC.

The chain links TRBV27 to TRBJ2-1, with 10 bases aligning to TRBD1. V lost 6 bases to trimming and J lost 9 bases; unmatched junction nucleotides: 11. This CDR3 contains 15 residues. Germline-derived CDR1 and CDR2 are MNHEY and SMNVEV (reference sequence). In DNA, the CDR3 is TGTGCCAGCAGACCCCGGACAGGGGGGCGTCGTGAGCAGTTCTTC. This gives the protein CASRPRTGGRREQFF.